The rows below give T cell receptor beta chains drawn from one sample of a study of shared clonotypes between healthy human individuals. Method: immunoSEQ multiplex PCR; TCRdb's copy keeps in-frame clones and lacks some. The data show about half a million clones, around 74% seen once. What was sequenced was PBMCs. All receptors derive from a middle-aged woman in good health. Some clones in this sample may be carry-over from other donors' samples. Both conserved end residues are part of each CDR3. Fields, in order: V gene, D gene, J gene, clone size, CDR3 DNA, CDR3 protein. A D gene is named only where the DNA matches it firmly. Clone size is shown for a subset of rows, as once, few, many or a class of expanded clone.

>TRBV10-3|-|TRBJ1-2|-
TGTGCCATCAGTGAGAGGCAGGAAGCCTATGGCTACACCTTC
CAISERQEAYGYTF
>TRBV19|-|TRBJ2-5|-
TGTGCCAGTAGTATAGGGGGCGCGGTGCAAGAGACCCAGTACTTC
CASSIGGAVQETQYF
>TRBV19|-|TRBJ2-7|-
TGTGCCAGTAGTATTGGTTGGGGGGCAAAGTACGAGCAGTACTTC
CASSIGWGAKYEQYF
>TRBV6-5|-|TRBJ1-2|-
TGTGCCAGCAGTTACCGGGTACTTGGGGAGGACTATGGCTACACCTTC
CASSYRVLGEDYGYTF
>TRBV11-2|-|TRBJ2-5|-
TGTGCCAGCAGCTTAGATGGCTACCAAGAGACCCAGTACTTC
CASSLDGYQETQYF
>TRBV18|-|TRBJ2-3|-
TGTGCCAGCTCACCACCTACTCGCACAGATACGCAGTATTTT
CASSPPTRTDTQYF
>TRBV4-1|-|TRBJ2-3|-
TGCGCCAGCAGCCAAGAATCTGGTGGGGGTAACACAGATACGCAGTATTTT
CASSQESGGGNTDTQYF
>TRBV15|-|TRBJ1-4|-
TGTGCCACCAGCCCACGTGATGGGAATGAAAAACTGTTTTTT
CATSPRDGNEKLFF
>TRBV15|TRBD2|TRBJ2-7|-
TGTGCCACCAGCAGAAGTCTAGCGGGAGGGCCCTACGACTACGAGCAGTACTTC
CATSRSLAGGPYDYEQYF
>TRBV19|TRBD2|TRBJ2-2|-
TGTGCCAGTAGTGTCCCGGGACTAGCGGGAGGCGCCAAGAACACCGGGGAGCTGTTTTTT
CASSVPGLAGGAKNTGELFF
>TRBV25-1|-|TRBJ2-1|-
TGTGCCAGCAGCATTACCGGGACTCTCAATGAGCAGTTCTTC
CASSITGTLNEQFF
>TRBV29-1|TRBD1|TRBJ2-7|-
TGCAGCGTCGTAGCCGGGACAGGGGCCTACGAGCAGTACTTC
CSVVAGTGAYEQYF
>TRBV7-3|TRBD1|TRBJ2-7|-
TGTGCCAGCAGCTTAGGGACAGGGCCCTACGAGCAGTACTTC
CASSLGTGPYEQYF
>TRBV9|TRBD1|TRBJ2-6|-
TGTGCCAGCAGCGCCAGGGACAGGGGTATGAGCTCTGGGGCCAACGTCCTGACTTTC
CASSARDRGMSSGANVLTF
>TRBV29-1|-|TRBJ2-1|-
TGCAGCGTTCGGAGGGGGTCCTACAATGAGCAGTTCTTC
CSVRRGSYNEQFF
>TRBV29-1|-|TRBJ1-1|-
TGCAGCGTTACCCCAACCACTGAAGCTTTCTTT
CSVTPTTEAFF
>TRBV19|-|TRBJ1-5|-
TGTGCCAGTAGTATCCAGGGCGCCAATCAGCCCCAGCATTTT
CASSIQGANQPQHF
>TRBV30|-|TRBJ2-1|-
TGTGCCTGGAGTCCAATAGGGTTCAATGAGCAGTTCTTC
CAWSPIGFNEQFF
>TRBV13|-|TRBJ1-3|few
TGTGCCAGCAGCTTATTGGAGCAGGGCCGTCGCGGAAACACCATATATTTT
CASSLLEQGRRGNTIYF
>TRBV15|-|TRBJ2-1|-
TGTGCCACCAGCAGAGATCCGATTTCCTACAATGAGCAGTTCTTC
CATSRDPISYNEQFF
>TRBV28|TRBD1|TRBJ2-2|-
TGTGCCAGCAGTTTAATCCCCTCGGGACAGGGAGGCGGGGAGCTGTTTTTT
CASSLIPSGQGGGELFF
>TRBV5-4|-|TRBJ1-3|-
TGTGCCAGCAGCGCACAGGGAGGACGCGCTGGAAACACCATATATTTT
CASSAQGGRAGNTIYF
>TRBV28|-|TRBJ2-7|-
TGTGCCAGCAGTTTTCGGGGGCTCGCCTACGAGCAGTACTTC
CASSFRGLAYEQYF
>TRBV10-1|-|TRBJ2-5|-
TGCGCCAGCAGTCCAGGCAGACAAGAGACCCAGTACTTC
CASSPGRQETQYF
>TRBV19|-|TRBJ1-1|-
TGTGCCAGTAGTAGCAGGGCTGGCGCTGAAGCTTTCTTT
CASSSRAGAEAFF
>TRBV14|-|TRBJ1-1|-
TGTGCCAGCAGCGTCCGGCCGGTCACTGAAGCTTTCTTT
CASSVRPVTEAFF
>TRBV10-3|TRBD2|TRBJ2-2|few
TGTGCCATCGGGACTAGCGTAGGATACACCGGGGAGCTGTTTTTT
CAIGTSVGYTGELFF
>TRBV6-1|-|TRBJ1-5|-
TGTGCCAGCACTTCGCAGAATAGCAATCAGCCCCAGCATTTT
CASTSQNSNQPQHF
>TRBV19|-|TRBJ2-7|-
TGTGCCAGTAGTATCTCGGCAGTCGATGGAGTTGAGCAGTACTTC
CASSISAVDGVEQYF
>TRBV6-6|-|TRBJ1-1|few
TGTGCCAGCACCCCGACCGGGCTGAACACTGAAGCTTTCTTT
CASTPTGLNTEAFF